This T cell receptor (beta chain) was sequenced during a study of T cells in Graves' hyperthyroidism and ophthalmopathy. As to this clonotype: Its target is not known.

Patients aged 18 to 65 with hyperthyroidism were newly diagnosed, with duration under 2 months. Uncontrolled infections, other autoimmune diseases, pregnancy or lactation led to exclusion of patients. RNA transcripts gave rise to amplified TCR beta CDR3 regions. Primed by the HTBI set, a first-round RT-PCR was run on the TCR CDR3. One entry per CDR3 protein, called by TCRdb with MiXCR from the multiplex PCR reads. Found here are more than 350,000 distinct CDR3 sequences, approximately 18% of them singletons; the top ten hold 34%. Whole-study results and caveats: Most clonotypes expanded in thyroid above 0.001 were likewise present in blood. Using 13 V-J features, a model discriminated ophthalmopathy from stable hyperthyroidism.

The ends were cut back, 5 bases at V and 7 bases at J, with 15 bases in the middle. The CDR3 loop spans 13 amino acids. Germline CDR1 and CDR2: LNHDA and SQIVND (reference sequence). Input material: blood. The receptor was derived from a woman in her 30s with Graves' hyperthyroidism that later progressed to Graves' ophthalmopathy. This rearrangement joins TRBV19 to TRBJ2-7; tentatively, D is TRBD2 (7 bases). The CDR3 loop reads CASSFPGGGEQYF. CDR3 DNA sequence: TGTGCCAGTAGTTTTCCGGGGGGCGGGGAGCAGTACTTC.